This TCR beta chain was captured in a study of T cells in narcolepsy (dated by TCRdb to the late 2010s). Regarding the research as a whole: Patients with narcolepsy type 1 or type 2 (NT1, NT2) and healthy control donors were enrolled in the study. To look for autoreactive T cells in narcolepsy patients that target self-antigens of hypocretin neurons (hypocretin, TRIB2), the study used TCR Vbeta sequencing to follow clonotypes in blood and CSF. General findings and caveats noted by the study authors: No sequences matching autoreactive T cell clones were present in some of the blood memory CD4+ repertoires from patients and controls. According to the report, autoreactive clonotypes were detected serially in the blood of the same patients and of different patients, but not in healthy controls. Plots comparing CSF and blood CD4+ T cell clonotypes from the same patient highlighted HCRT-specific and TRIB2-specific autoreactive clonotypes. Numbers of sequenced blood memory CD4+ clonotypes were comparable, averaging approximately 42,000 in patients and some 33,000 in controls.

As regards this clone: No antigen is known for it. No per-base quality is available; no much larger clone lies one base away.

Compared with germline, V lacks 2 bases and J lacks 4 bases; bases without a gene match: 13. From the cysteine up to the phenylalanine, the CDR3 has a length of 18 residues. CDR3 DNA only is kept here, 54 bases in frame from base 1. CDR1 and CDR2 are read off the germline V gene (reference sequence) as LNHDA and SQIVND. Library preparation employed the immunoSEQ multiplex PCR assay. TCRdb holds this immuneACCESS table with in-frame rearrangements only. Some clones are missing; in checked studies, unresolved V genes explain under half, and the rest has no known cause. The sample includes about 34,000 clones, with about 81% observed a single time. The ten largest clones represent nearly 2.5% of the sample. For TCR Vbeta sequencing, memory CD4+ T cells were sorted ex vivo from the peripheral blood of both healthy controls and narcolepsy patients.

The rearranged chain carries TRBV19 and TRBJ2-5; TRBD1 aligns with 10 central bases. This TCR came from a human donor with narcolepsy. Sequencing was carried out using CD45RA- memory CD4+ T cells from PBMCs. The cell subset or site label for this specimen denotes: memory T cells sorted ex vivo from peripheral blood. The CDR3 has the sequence CASSISNPPGQGRETQYF. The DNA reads TGTGCCAGTAGTATATCCAATCCTCCGGGACAGGGGCGAGAGACCCAGTACTTC. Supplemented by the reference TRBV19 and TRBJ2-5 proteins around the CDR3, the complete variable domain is DGGITQSPKYLFRKEGQNVTLSCEQNLNHDAMYWYRQDPGQGLRLIYYSQIVNDFQKGDIAEGYSVSREKKESFPLTVTSAQKNPTAFYLCASSISNPPGQGRETQYFGPGTRLLVL.